This T cell receptor (beta chain) comes out of a study of cytomegalovirus exposure and HLA in healthy donors. Study observations and caveats: The study put around 180 TCR beta chains on its list as cytomegalovirus-associated. Per published reports, the classifier diagnosed cytomegalovirus status with high specificity and sensitivity.

PCR amplification relied on 60 Vbeta primers (plus 13 Jbeta primers). Produced via immunoSEQ multiplex PCR; TCRdb's table is partial and in-frame only. This table holds under 200,000 clones, around 90% found once. A remark on this clone: What it recognizes is unknown. Its ends do not fully match the called genes, so a read error is possible. Other DNA sequences within the sample encode an identical CDR3.

Germline V gives CDR1 MNHNS, CDR2 SASEGT. The CDR3 consists of 16 residues. The TCR comes from a boy between 2 and 10 years old in good health and CMV-seronegative. The V gene is TRBV6-1, the J gene TRBJ1-5; TRBD1 might be the D (6 bases). Sequencing was carried out using PBMCs. CDR3 sequence: CASSELPRGSNQPQHF. Written as DNA, the CDR3 is TGTGCCAGCAGTGAACTACCCAGGGGTAGCAACCAGCCCCAGCATTTT.